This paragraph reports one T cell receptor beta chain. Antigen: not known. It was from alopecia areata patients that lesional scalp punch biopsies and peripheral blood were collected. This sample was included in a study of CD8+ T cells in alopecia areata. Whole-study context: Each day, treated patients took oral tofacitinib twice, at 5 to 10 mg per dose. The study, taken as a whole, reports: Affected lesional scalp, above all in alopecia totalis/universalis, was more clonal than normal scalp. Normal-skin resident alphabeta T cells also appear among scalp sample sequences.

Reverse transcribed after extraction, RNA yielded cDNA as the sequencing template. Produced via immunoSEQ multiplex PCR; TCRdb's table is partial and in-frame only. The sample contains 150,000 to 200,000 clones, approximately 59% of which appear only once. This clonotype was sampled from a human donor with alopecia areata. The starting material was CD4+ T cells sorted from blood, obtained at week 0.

The DNA for the CDR3 is TGCGCCAGCAGCCAAGCTGGGCAGCTAGGCTACAATGAGCAGTTCTTC. Amino acids: CASSQAGQLGYNEQFF. This chain links TRBV4-1 with TRBJ2-1; no reliable D call. The V gene's germline CDR1 is MGHRA and CDR2 YSYEKL. Trimming pared 1 base from V and 3 bases from J, leaving 13 bases between. The CDR3 contains 16 residues.